The 16 T cell receptor beta chains below come from one sample, sequenced in a study of OX40 agonist ivuxolimab in advanced cancers. The data were produced by immunoSEQ multiplex PCR, yet TCRdb's version contains in-frame clones alone and is incomplete. The data contain 50,000 to 70,000 clones, more than 85% of them singletons. This sample comprised CD4+ or CD8+ T cells sorted from blood, obtained in a trial of the OX40 agonist ivuxolimab. Receptors originate from an adult with an advanced solid tumor such as melanoma, head and neck, liver or kidney cancer.

The chain has TRBV21-1 and TRBJ2-7; the table calls TRBD1, which could not be checked here. TRBV21-1 is a known pseudogene. The CDR3 totals 15 residues. CDR3 sequence: CASSTVGQLLYEQYF. CDR3 in DNA: TGTGCCAGCAGCACCGTGGGACAGCTCCTCTACGAGCAGTACTTC.

This chain links TRBV6-5 with TRBJ2-3; TRBD2 agrees at 7 bases. V gave up 5 bases and J gave up 4 bases; unmatched junction bases: 6. Germline V gene lookup returns CDR1 MNHEY and CDR2 SVGAGI. CDR3 length: 14 residues. This chain's CDR3 is CASSAGRTADTQYF. The CDR3 bases are TGTGCCAGCAGTGCCGGGAGGACCGCAGATACGCAGTATTTT.

The chain couples TRBV7-9 to TRBJ2-7; 7 bases agree with TRBD2. V lost 7 bases, J lost 8 bases, and 17 bases stayed unmatched. This CDR3 contains 15 residues. The germline CDR1 and CDR2 sequences are SEHNR and FQNEAQ (reference sequence). The CDR3 loop is CASTVREGSERKQYF. Here the CDR3 DNA reads TGTGCCAGCACCGTAAGGGAGGGCAGTGAAAGGAAGCAGTACTTC.

CDR3 coding DNA: TGCGCCAGCAGGGCTACAAGCGCGCAGGGATTAAATGAGCAGTTCTTC. Amino acids: CASRATSAQGLNEQFF. This chain uses TRBV5-1 with TRBJ2-1; TRBD1 might be the D (5 bases). This CDR3 is built from 16 residues. The germline CDR1 and CDR2 sequences are SGHRS and YFSETQ. Trimming stripped 5 bases from V and 7 bases from J, with 22 bases between.

The J gene is TRBJ2-7, the V gene TRBV19, with TRBD1 matching 8 bases. The CDR3 totals 14 residues. J gave up 3 bases and V 5 bases, and 6 bases lay outside the gene matches. The germline V gene has CDR1 LNHDA and CDR2 SQIVND (reference sequence). The CDR3 DNA reads TGTGCCAGTAGTGCGGGACAGGAGAGCTACGAGCAGTACTTC. This codes for CASSAGQESYEQYF.

V and J are TRBV30 and TRBJ2-2; D ambiguous. The CDR3 runs 14 residues. The V end lost 0 bases, the J end lost 0 bases, and 5 bases lay between the germline ends. Germline V lookup: CDR1 GTSNPN, CDR2 SVGIG (reference sequence). The CDR3 DNA reads TGTGCCTGGAGTGTAAACCCGAACACCGGGGAGCTGTTTTTT. Residues: CAWSVNPNTGELFF.

This clone was counted only a few times. The chain combines TRBV10-3 with TRBJ2-7; 10 bases are a match to TRBD2. CDR3 size: 15 residues. Unmatched junction bases numbered 8, after V lost 5 bases and J lost 4 bases. The germline V gene encodes CDR1 ENHRY and CDR2 SYGVKD. The CDR3 DNA follows: TGTGCCATCAGTAGCCCCGGGACTAGCGCTTACGAGCAGTACTTC. It specifies CAISSPGTSAYEQYF.

V and J are TRBV5-1 and TRBJ2-1; either TRBD1 or TRBD2 may fit D (6 bases each). The CDR3 is 14 residues long. V gave up 0 bases and J gave up 7 bases, with 11 bases separating them. Germline values: CDR1 SGHRS, CDR2 YFSETQ. CDR3 sequence: CASSLEGGTNEQFF. In DNA form, the CDR3 reads TGCGCCAGCAGCTTGGAAGGGGGGACTAATGAGCAGTTCTTC.

The chain is built from TRBV7-9 and TRBJ2-3; no definite D call. From germline, CDR1 is SEHNR and CDR2 FQNEAQ (reference sequence). The ends were cut back, 7 bases at V and 0 bases at J, with 8 bases in the middle. The CDR3 totals 13 residues. The CDR3 sequence: CASNRPSTDTQYF. The CDR3 region has the DNA TGTGCCAGCAACCGACCTAGCACAGATACGCAGTATTTT.

J is TRBJ2-3 and V is TRBV13; D is unclear. The germline V gene encodes CDR1 PRHDT and CDR2 FYEKMQ (reference sequence). V lost 5 bases to trimming and J lost 0 bases, with 9 bases between them. CDR3 length: 14 residues. The CDR3 DNA reads TGTGCCAGCAGCATCAGTCGTAGCACAGATACGCAGTATTTT. It specifies CASSISRSTDTQYF. Based on the CDR3 plus reference TRBV13 and TRBJ2-3, the full variable domain is AAGVIQSPRHLIKEKRETATLKCYPIPRHDTVYWYQQGPGQDPQFLISFYEKMQSDKGSIPDRFSAQQFSDYHSELNMSSLELGDSALYFCASSISRSTDTQYFGPGTRLTVL.

The chain uses TRBV9 and TRBJ2-7, with 11 positions matching TRBD2. The CDR3 runs to 14 residues. Germline CDR1 and CDR2: SGDLS and YYNGEE. V lost 8 bases to trimming and J lost 5 bases; unmatched junction nucleotides: 9. CDR3 sequence reads: CASTPGLAAHEQYF. CDR3 coding DNA: TGTGCCAGTACTCCGGGACTAGCGGCCCACGAGCAGTACTTC.

The V gene is TRBV27, the J gene TRBJ1-2, with no clear D. This CDR3 has 13 residues. CDR1 MNHEY and CDR2 SMNVEV come from the germline V gene (reference sequence). The V gene lost 11 bases and the J gene lost 3 bases, with 16 bases spanning the gap. The CDR3 sequence is CASRPGSYYGYTF. As DNA, the CDR3 is TGTGCCTCGAGACCCGGGTCGTACTATGGCTACACCTTC.

This chain links TRBV2 with TRBJ2-7; unclear D gene. Looked up from germline, CDR1 is SNHLY and CDR2 is FYNNEI. This CDR3 has 14 amino acids. Trimming took 8 bases from V and 0 from J, leaving 14 bases between them. CDR3: CASVGHQSSYEQYF. CDR3 coding DNA: TGTGCCAGCGTCGGGCACCAGAGCTCCTACGAGCAGTACTTC.

This sequence joins TRBV5-8 and TRBJ1-2, with D hard to call. This CDR3 region has 17 residues. Trimming left V 0 bases short and J 4 bases short, with 19 bases between. Germline CDR1 and CDR2: SGHTS and YDEGEE. The CDR3 sequence: CASSLESFTGSAYGYTF. For the CDR3, the DNA is TGTGCCAGCAGCTTGGAGTCGTTCACGGGGAGCGCCTATGGCTACACCTTC.

This clone was seen just once. The chain has TRBV7-8 and TRBJ2-1; 11 positions match TRBD2. Germline V gene lookup returns CDR1 SGHVS and CDR2 FQNEAQ. V trimming: 3 bases; J trimming: 3 bases; junction bases outside the gene matches: 1. The CDR3 covers 15 residues. The DNA for the CDR3 is TGTGCCAGCAGCTTCGGACTAGCGGGCTACAATGAGCAGTTCTTC. Its translation is CASSFGLAGYNEQFF.

This chain links TRBV6-4 with TRBJ2-3; D is ambiguous. CDR1 MRHNA and CDR2 SNTAGT come from the germline V gene. Trimming cost V 7 bases and J 2 bases, with 19 bases left between them. This CDR3 has 16 residues. The CDR3 loop is CASIIKRRKSTDTQYF. The CDR3, as DNA: TGTGCCAGCATAATTAAAAGGCGTAAATCCACAGATACGCAGTATTTT.